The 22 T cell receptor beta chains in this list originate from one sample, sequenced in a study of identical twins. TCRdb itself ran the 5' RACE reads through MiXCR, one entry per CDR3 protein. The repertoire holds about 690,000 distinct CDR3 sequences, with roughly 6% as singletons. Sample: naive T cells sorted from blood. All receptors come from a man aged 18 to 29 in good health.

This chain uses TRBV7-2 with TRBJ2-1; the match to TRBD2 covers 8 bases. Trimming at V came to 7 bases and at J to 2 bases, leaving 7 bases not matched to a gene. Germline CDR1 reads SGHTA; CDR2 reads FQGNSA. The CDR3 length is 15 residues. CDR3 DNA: TGTGCCAGCAACCCCGGACTAGCCCCCTACAATGAGCAGTTCTTC. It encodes CASNPGLAPYNEQFF.

CDR3 region: CASRTSGSSETQYF. The CDR3 region has the DNA TGTGCCAGCCGGACTAGCGGGAGTAGTGAGACCCAGTACTTC. The chain combines TRBV12-3 or TRBV12-4 with TRBJ2-5, with TRBD2 matching over 13 bases. The J segment lost 5 bases and the V segment lost 8 bases, leaving 5 bases of the junction unmatched. The CDR3 loop spans 14 amino acids.

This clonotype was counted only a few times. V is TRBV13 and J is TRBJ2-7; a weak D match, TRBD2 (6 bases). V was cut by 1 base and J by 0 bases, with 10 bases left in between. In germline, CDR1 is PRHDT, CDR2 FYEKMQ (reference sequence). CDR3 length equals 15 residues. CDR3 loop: CASSLAVAASYEQYF. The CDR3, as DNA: TGTGCCAGCAGCTTAGCGGTAGCGGCCTCCTACGAGCAGTACTTC.

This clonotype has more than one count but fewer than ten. In DNA, the CDR3 is TGCGCCAGCAGCCTCGAAGCGGGAGGATTCAATGAGCAGTTCTTC. Translating it yields CASSLEAGGFNEQFF. This chain uses TRBV5-1 with TRBJ2-1; 9 bases agree with TRBD2. This CDR3 region has 15 residues. With V trimmed by 4 bases and J by 6 bases, 8 bases remained unmatched. The germline gives CDR1 SGHRS, CDR2 YFSETQ.

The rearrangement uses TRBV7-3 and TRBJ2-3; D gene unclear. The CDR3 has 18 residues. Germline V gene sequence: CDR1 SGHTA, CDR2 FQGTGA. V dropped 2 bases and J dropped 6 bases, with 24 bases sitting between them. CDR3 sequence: CASSLFGDRGTRSDTQYF. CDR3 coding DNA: TGTGCCAGCAGCTTATTTGGTGATAGAGGCACCCGGAGTGATACGCAGTATTTT.

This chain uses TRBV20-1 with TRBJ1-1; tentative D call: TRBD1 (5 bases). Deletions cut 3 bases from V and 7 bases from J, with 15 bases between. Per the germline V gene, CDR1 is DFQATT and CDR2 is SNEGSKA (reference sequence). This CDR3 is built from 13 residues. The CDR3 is CSARGRASGEAFF. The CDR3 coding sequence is TGCAGTGCTAGGGGCAGGGCGAGTGGTGAAGCTTTCTTT.

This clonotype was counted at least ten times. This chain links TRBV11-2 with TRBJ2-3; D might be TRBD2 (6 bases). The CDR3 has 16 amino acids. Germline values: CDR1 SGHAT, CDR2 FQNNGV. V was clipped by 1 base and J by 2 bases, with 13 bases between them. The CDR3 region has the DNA TGTGCCAGCAGCTTAGCGGCGGGATCCCACACAGATACGCAGTATTTT. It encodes CASSLAAGSHTDTQYF.

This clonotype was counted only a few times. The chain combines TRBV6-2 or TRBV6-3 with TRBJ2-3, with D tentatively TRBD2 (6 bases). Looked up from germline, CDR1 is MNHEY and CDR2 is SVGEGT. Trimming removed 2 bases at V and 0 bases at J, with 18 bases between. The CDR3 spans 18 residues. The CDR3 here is CASSYPRDGSGSTDTQYF. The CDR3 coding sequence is TGTGCCAGCAGTTACCCAAGAGACGGTAGCGGAAGCACAGATACGCAGTATTTT.

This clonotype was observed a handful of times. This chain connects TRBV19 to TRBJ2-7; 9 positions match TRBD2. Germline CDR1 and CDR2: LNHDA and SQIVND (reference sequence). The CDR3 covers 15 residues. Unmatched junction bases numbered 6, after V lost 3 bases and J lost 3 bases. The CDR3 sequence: CASSIAGGPNYEQYV. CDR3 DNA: TGTGCCAGTAGTATCGCGGGAGGGCCAAACTACGAGCAGTACGTC.

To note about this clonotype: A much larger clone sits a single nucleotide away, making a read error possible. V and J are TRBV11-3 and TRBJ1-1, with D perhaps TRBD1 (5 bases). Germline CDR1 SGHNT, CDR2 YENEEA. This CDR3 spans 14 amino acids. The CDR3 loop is CTSRPDRSNTEAFF. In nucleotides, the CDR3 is TGTACCAGCAGACCCGACAGATCGAACACTGAAGCTTTCTTT.

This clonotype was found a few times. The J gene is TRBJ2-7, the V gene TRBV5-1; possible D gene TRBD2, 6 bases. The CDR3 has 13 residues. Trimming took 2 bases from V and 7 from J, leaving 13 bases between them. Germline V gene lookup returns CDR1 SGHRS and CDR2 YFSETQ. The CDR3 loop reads CASSFTGDREQYV. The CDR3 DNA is TGCGCCAGCAGCTTTACGGGGGATCGGGAGCAGTACGTC.

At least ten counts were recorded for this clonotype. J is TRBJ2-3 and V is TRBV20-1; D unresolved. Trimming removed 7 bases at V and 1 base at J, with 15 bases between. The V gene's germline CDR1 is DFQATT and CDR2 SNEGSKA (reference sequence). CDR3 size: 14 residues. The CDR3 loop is CSVTYGARTDTQYF. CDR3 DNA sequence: TGCAGTGTAACGTATGGCGCCCGCACAGATACGCAGTATTTT.

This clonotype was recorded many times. CDR3 amino acids: CASSVVGSGYTF. The CDR3 DNA sequence: TGTGCCAGCAGCGTAGTGGGGTCGGGCTACACCTTC. The V and J genes are TRBV9 and TRBJ1-2; D gene uncertain. CDR3 length: 12 amino acids. CDR1 is SGDLS and CDR2 is YYNGEE in the germline V gene. Trimming stripped 0 bases from V and 8 bases from J, with 8 bases between.

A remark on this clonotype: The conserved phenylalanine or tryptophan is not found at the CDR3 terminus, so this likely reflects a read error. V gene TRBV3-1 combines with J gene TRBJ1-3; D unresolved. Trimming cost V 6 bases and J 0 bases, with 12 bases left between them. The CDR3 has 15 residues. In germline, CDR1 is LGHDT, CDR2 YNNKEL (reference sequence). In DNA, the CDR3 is TGTGCCAGCAGTCAATGGTGGGGCTCTGGAAACACCATATATTCT. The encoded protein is CASSQWWGSGNTIYS.

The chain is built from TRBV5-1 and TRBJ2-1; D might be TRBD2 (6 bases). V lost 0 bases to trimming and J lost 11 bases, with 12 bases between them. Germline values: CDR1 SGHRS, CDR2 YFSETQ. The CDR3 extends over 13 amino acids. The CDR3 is CASSLVQDYKQFF. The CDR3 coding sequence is TGCGCCAGCAGCTTGGTGCAGGACTATAAGCAGTTCTTC. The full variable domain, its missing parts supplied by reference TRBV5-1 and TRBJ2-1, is KAGVTQTPRYLIKTRGQQVTLSCSPISGHRSVSWYQQTPGQGLQFLFEYFSETQRNKGNFPGRFSGRQFSNSRSEMNVSTLELGDSALYLCASSLVQDYKQFFGPGTRLTVL.

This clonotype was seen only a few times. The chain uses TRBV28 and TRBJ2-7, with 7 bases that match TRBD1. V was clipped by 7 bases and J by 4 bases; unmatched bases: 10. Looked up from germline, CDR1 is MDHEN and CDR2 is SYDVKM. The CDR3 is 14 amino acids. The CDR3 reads CASISYRGPYEQYF. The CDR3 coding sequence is TGTGCCAGCATTTCTTACAGGGGCCCTTACGAGCAGTACTTC.

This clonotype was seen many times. The CDR3 DNA reads TGCGCCAGCAGCTTCAACCCTGGAGATACGCAGTATTTT. Encoded protein: CASSFNPGDTQYF. The rearrangement uses TRBV5-1 and TRBJ2-3; D is ambiguous. The germline V gene encodes CDR1 SGHRS and CDR2 YFSETQ. The CDR3 consists of 13 residues. Trimming removed 2 bases from V and 5 bases from J, with 9 bases in between.

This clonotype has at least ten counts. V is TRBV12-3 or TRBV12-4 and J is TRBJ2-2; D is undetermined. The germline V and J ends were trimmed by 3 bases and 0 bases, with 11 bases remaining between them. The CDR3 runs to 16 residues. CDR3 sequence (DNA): TGTGCCAGCAGTTTCGGCCTCACGCCGAACACCGGGGAGCTGTTTTTT. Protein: CASSFGLTPNTGELFF.

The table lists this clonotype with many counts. CDR3 region: CASSLQGKQPQHF. The CDR3 DNA is TGTGCCAGCAGTTTACAGGGGAAACAGCCCCAGCATTTT. The rearrangement uses TRBV12-3 or TRBV12-4 and TRBJ1-5; TRBD1 might be the D (6 bases). V lost 2 bases, J lost 7 bases, and 9 bases lay in between. This CDR3 comprises 13 residues.

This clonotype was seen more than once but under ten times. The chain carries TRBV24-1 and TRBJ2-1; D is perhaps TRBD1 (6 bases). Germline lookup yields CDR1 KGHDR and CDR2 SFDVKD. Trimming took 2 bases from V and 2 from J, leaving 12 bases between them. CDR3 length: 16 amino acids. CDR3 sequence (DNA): TGTGCCACCAGTGATTCCAGGGGCGACGCCTACAATGAGCAGTTCTTC. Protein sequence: CATSDSRGDAYNEQFF.

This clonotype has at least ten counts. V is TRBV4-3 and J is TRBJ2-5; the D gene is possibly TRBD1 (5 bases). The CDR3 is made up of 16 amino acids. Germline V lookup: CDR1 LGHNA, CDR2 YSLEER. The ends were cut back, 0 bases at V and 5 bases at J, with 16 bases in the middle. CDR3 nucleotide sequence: TGCGCCAGCAGCCAAGACAGGGCGGCAGGTCCGGAGACCCAGTACTTC. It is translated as CASSQDRAAGPETQYF.

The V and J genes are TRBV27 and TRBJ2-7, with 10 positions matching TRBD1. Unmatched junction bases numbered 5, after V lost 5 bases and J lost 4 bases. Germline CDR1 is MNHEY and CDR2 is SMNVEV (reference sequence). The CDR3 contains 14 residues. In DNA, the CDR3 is TGTGCCAGCAGTGAACAGGACAGGGGGTACGAGCAGTACTTC. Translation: CASSEQDRGYEQYF.